This T cell receptor (beta chain) originates from a study of blood T cell repertoires in COVID-19. Turning to the study itself: The United States, Italy and Spain were the sources of the acute and convalescent COVID-19 samples.

Germline-derived CDR1 and CDR2 are SEHNR and FQNEAQ (reference sequence). The CDR3 runs to 16 residues. The V and J ends lost 0 bases and 0 bases respectively, with 9 bases between them. In the study's own analysis: Reference gene primer amplification gave estimated nucleated cell counts. TCRdb's table, derived via immunoSEQ multiplex PCR, lists solely in-frame clones and lacks some. The V and J calls and clone size come from that table; D and trimming were worked out from the DNA. The data hold about 160,000 clones, with around 85% observed a single time. The chain is built from TRBV7-9 and TRBJ1-5, with D possibly matching TRBD1 (6 bases). Sequencing was done on a sample of peripheral blood. The origin of this receptor is a man older than 75 with COVID-19, enrolled during active disease. As DNA, the CDR3 is TGTGCCAGCAGCTTAGCGAGGGGGAATAGCAATCAGCCCCAGCATTTT. Its protein is CASSLARGNSNQPQHF.